The 7 T cell receptor beta chains in this list originate from one sample, sequenced in a study of T cells after somatic rescue of genetic block. Libraries were prepared by immunoSEQ multiplex PCR; TCRdb keeps only in-frame clonotypes and omits some of them. The sample lists roughly 120,000 clones; 90% to 95% were seen once. Sequencing input: peripheral blood mononuclear cells (PBMCs). These receptors were collected from a woman between 18 and 30 years old.

The chain recombines TRBV5-6 with TRBJ2-7; 8 nucleotides agree with TRBD1. CDR3 length: 18 amino acids. Germline CDR1 is SGHDT and CDR2 is YYEEEE. J lost 3 bases, V lost 2 bases, and 16 bases had no gene match. The CDR3 sequence is CASSFLGVSTGVYYEQYF. The CDR3 DNA reads as TGTGCCAGCAGCTTTTTAGGGGTGTCGACAGGGGTATACTACGAGCAGTACTTC.

V is TRBV5-8 and J is TRBJ1-1; D not certain. Germline V CDR1 and CDR2: SGHTS, YDEGEE. The ends were cut back, 3 bases at V and 4 bases at J, with 19 bases in the middle. The CDR3 sequence is 16 residues long. CDR3 DNA sequence: TGTGCCAGCAGCTCAAAAGTCGGTGCAGGAACCACTGAAGCTTTCTTT. It specifies CASSSKVGAGTTEAFF.

The rearrangement joins TRBV6-6 to TRBJ2-2; TRBD1 agrees at 9 bases. V shed 6 bases and J 6 bases; nucleotides not matched to a gene: 8. The CDR3 sequence is 15 residues long. CDR1 MNHNY and CDR2 SVGAGI come from the germline V gene (reference sequence). CDR3 protein: CASRTGQGRPGELFF. The CDR3 DNA follows: TGTGCCAGCAGAACAGGACAGGGGAGGCCCGGGGAGCTGTTTTTT.

V is TRBV11-2 and J is TRBJ1-1; a weak D match, TRBD1 (6 bases). V was pared by 6 bases and J by 4 bases, with 18 bases between. There are 15 residues in the CDR3. Germline V gene data show CDR1 as SGHAT and CDR2 as FQNNGV. CDR3: CASSSMGGFSTEAFF. CDR3 nucleotide sequence: TGTGCCAGCAGTTCCATGGGGGGCTTCTCCACTGAAGCTTTCTTT.

This sequence joins TRBV9 and TRBJ2-5; D remains ambiguous. This CDR3 is 14 amino acids long. Trimming pared 0 bases from V and 5 bases from J, leaving 11 bases between. Germline CDR1 is SGDLS and CDR2 is YYNGEE. This CDR3 is CASSVGRIGETQYF. The CDR3 DNA follows: TGTGCCAGCAGCGTAGGGAGAATAGGGGAGACCCAGTACTTC.

The genes are TRBV30 and TRBJ1-5; possibly TRBD1 for D (5 bases). Germline V CDR1 and CDR2: GTSNPN, SVGIG (reference sequence). V lost 0 bases and J lost 0, with 24 bases in between. The CDR3 has 20 residues. This chain's CDR3 is CAWSVSRTFGGGYSNQPQHF. In DNA, the CDR3 is TGTGCCTGGAGTGTGTCGCGAACCTTCGGGGGTGGTTATAGCAATCAGCCCCAGCATTTT.

The chain employs TRBV6-1 and TRBJ1-2, with D hard to call. CDR3 length: 13 amino acids. Germline V CDR1 and CDR2: MNHNS, SASEGT. Between the trimmed V and J ends, which lost 7 bases and 5 bases, there was a span of 14 bases. This chain's CDR3 is CASKHPSGYGYTF. The CDR3, as DNA: TGTGCCAGCAAACACCCGTCTGGATATGGCTACACCTTC.